The next 20 T cell receptor beta chains were all read from a single sample in a study of shared clonotypes between healthy human individuals. Positive CCR7 selection of CD45RO-negative cells yielded the naive CD8 cells, and terminally differentiated effector memory CD45RA+ cells were excluded. This table comes from immunoSEQ multiplex PCR, and its TCRdb copy is limited to in-frame clones, with some not included. The sample lists fewer than 700,000 clones; approximately 95% were seen once. Sequenced material: naive CD8+ T cells sorted from blood. The origin of the receptors is a woman aged 25 to 39 in good health.

This clone is a singleton in its sample. The J gene is TRBJ1-6, the V gene TRBV5-6; D remains unclear. V was trimmed by 1 base and J by 0 bases, leaving 17 bases between them. The germline V gene has CDR1 SGHDT and CDR2 YYEEEE. The CDR3 totals 19 residues. CDR3 nucleotides: TGTGCCAGCAGCTTGTCATTTGGGCGTCAGACCTCCTATAATTCACCCCTCCACTTT. Its translation is CASSLSFGRQTSYNSPLHF.

The gene calls are TRBV14 and TRBJ2-7; 12 bases agree with TRBD1. Unmatched junction bases numbered 5, after V lost 5 bases and J lost 3 bases. This CDR3 region has 15 residues. Germline V gene lookup returns CDR1 SGHDN and CDR2 FVKESK. This chain's CDR3 is CASSTGTGGFYEQYF. The CDR3 nucleotides read TGTGCCAGCAGCACCGGGACAGGGGGCTTCTACGAGCAGTACTTC.

The rearrangement uses TRBV29-1 and TRBJ2-1; D gene uncertain. The CDR3 covers 13 residues. Germline lookup yields CDR1 SQVTM and CDR2 ANQGSEA. V was pared by 4 bases and J by 1 base, with 8 bases between. CDR3 protein: CSVVSLSYNEQFF. In DNA, the CDR3 is TGCAGCGTTGTAAGTTTGTCCTACAATGAGCAGTTCTTC.

This clone was seen a single time. This chain links TRBV7-9 with TRBJ2-6; D is ambiguous. Trimming pared 5 bases from V and 10 bases from J, leaving 9 bases between. Germline V gene lookup returns CDR1 SEHNR and CDR2 FQNEAQ (reference sequence). This CDR3 contains 12 residues. The CDR3 DNA sequence: TGTGCCAGCAGCCTCGGGCCTAACGTCCTGACTTTC. This encodes CASSLGPNVLTF.

This clone was recorded only once. CDR3 protein: CASSLGWQGSYEQYF. In DNA, the CDR3 is TGTGCCAGCAGCTTGGGTTGGCAGGGATCGTACGAGCAGTACTTC. The chain joins TRBV5-4 to TRBJ2-7; D is perhaps TRBD1 (5 bases). Trimming removed 0 bases from V and 4 bases from J, with 14 bases in between. CDR1 is SGHNT and CDR2 is YYREEE in the germline V gene (reference sequence). This CDR3 has 15 residues. Full variable domain (missing parts from reference TRBV5-4 and TRBJ2-7): ETGVTQSPTHLIKTRGQQVTLRCSSQSGHNTVSWYQQALGQGPQFIFQYYREEENGRGNFPPRFSGLQFPNYSSELNVNALELDDSALYLCASSLGWQGSYEQYFGPGTRLTVT.

The chain joins TRBV10-2 to TRBJ1-1; TRBD1 agrees at 11 bases. Trimming at V came to 8 bases and at J to 4 bases, leaving 6 bases not matched to a gene. The CDR3 loop spans 14 amino acids. Germline CDR1 reads WSHSY; CDR2 reads SAAADI. The CDR3 here is CASDSGTGGTEAFF. The DNA for the CDR3 is TGCGCCAGCGACTCCGGGACAGGGGGCACTGAAGCTTTCTTT.

With regard to this clone: This same CDR3 is encoded by further DNA sequences in the sample. CDR3 loop: CASSFPGEQYF. CDR3 sequence (DNA): TGTGCCAGCAGTTTTCCAGGGGAGCAGTACTTC. The chain joins TRBV28 to TRBJ2-7, with D possibly TRBD1 on 5 matching bases. The V gene's germline CDR1 is MDHEN and CDR2 SYDVKM. V was pared by 3 bases and J by 7 bases, with 7 bases between. The CDR3 spans 11 residues.

About this clone itself: This sample also contains other DNA sequences that code for the same CDR3. V gene TRBV28 combines with J gene TRBJ1-1, with 8 nucleotides matching TRBD1. The junction had 0 bases not matched to a gene; V was cut back by 3 bases and J by 0 bases. There are 14 residues in the CDR3. CDR1 is MDHEN and CDR2 is SYDVKM in the germline V gene. CDR3 nucleotides: TGTGCCAGCAGTTTGGACAGGGTGAACACTGAAGCTTTCTTT. It is translated as CASSLDRVNTEAFF.

The chain couples TRBV27 to TRBJ2-2; 8 positions agree with TRBD2. This CDR3 is built from 15 residues. The V gene end was trimmed by 6 bases and the J gene end by 7 bases; junction bases not matched to a gene: 10. CDR1 MNHEY and CDR2 SMNVEV come from the germline V gene (reference sequence). The CDR3 sequence: CASSPGLAGHGELFF. The CDR3 DNA is TGTGCCAGCAGCCCTGGACTAGCCGGCCACGGGGAGCTGTTTTTT.

The J gene is TRBJ2-7, the V gene TRBV4-1, with D perhaps matching TRBD1 (5 bases). With 4 bases removed from V and 2 bases from J, the gap between germline ends came to 9 bases. Germline CDR1 and CDR2: MGHRA and YSYEKL. The CDR3 runs to 13 residues. The CDR3 nucleotides are TGCGCCAGCAGCCTGACGGACACCTACGAGCAGTACTTC. Residues: CASSLTDTYEQYF.

V is TRBV29-1 and J is TRBJ1-2, with D unresolved. The CDR3 spans 13 residues. V was cut by 5 bases and J by 3 bases, with 13 bases left in between. The germline CDR1 and CDR2 sequences are SQVTM and ANQGSEA. DNA of the CDR3: TGCAGCGTTAGGCCCGAAGTTGACTATGGCTACACCTTC. It is translated as CSVRPEVDYGYTF.

With regard to this clone: The sample contains more than one DNA sequence encoding this CDR3. The J gene is TRBJ2-7, the V gene TRBV6-5; D gene uncertain. The CDR3 loop spans 13 amino acids. V was trimmed by 0 bases and J by 2 bases, leaving 5 bases between them. Germline assignment: CDR1 MNHEY and CDR2 SVGAGI. The CDR3 DNA reads TGTGCCAGCAGTTACTCGCCAACCTACGAGCAGTACTTC. It is translated as CASSYSPTYEQYF.

The chain joins TRBV4-2 to TRBJ2-7; TRBD2 is a possible D gene (5 bases). This CDR3 region has 15 residues. CDR1 LGHNA and CDR2 YNFKEQ come from the germline V gene. V lost 0 bases and J lost 3, with 12 bases in between. DNA of the CDR3: TGTGCCAGCAGCCAAGATGATGCCAGCGGCTACGAGCAGTACTTC. It translates to CASSQDDASGYEQYF.

The chain links TRBV28 to TRBJ1-5, with D possibly being TRBD1 (6 bases). Germline lookup yields CDR1 MDHEN and CDR2 SYDVKM. The CDR3 has 15 residues. V gave up 2 bases and J gave up 2 bases, with 10 bases separating them. The CDR3 is CASSLTGHRNQPQHF. In DNA form, the CDR3 reads TGTGCCAGCAGTTTAACGGGACACCGCAATCAGCCCCAGCATTTT.

The chain couples TRBV15 to TRBJ2-7; D may match TRBD1 or TRBD2 (5 bases each). CDR1 is LNHNV and CDR2 is YYDKDF in the germline V gene (reference sequence). V was trimmed by 5 bases and J by 4 bases, leaving 18 bases between them. This CDR3 has 15 residues. Here the CDR3 reads CATSPRDRPFYEQYF. In nucleotides, the CDR3 is TGTGCCACCAGCCCCCGGGACCGGCCTTTTTACGAGCAGTACTTC.

The CDR3 DNA follows: TGTGCCAGCAGTCAAGAAACAGGATTCACTGAAGCTTTCTTT. Protein sequence: CASSQETGFTEAFF. This sequence joins TRBV6-5 and TRBJ1-1, with D possibly matching TRBD1 (5 bases). V lost 5 bases and J 4 bases, leaving 14 bases between the germline ends. This CDR3 region has 14 residues. Germline CDR1 MNHEY, CDR2 SVGAGI.

The genes are TRBV28 and TRBJ2-3; tentative D call: TRBD2 (7 bases). Germline CDR1 and CDR2: MDHEN and SYDVKM. Deletions cut 4 bases from V and 4 bases from J, with 18 bases between. This CDR3 contains 16 residues. The CDR3 nucleotides read TGTGCCAGCAGTTACAAATGGGGGGGGCTCGCAGATACGCAGTATTTT. Translating gives CASSYKWGGLADTQYF.

The rearrangement joins TRBV4-1 to TRBJ1-1; D perhaps matches TRBD1 (5 bases). The V and J ends lost 4 bases and 3 bases respectively, with 15 bases between them. The CDR3 is 15 residues long. CDR1 is MGHRA and CDR2 is YSYEKL in the germline V gene. The CDR3 reads CASSPRAPRDTEAFF. In nucleotides, the CDR3 is TGCGCCAGCAGCCCCAGGGCCCCCCGGGACACTGAAGCTTTCTTT.

The chain joins TRBV19 to TRBJ2-1; 7 nucleotides agree with TRBD1. The CDR3 has 14 amino acids. Germline values: CDR1 LNHDA, CDR2 SQIVND (reference sequence). V was clipped by 3 bases and J by 7 bases; unmatched bases: 6. This chain's CDR3 is CASSIVQGVNEQFF. CDR3 nucleotide sequence: TGTGCCAGTAGTATCGTTCAGGGGGTAAATGAGCAGTTCTTC.

This clone appeared once. The chain joins TRBV7-9 to TRBJ2-5, with 10 bases matching TRBD2. The J segment lost 2 bases and the V segment lost 9 bases, leaving 3 bases of the junction unmatched. The CDR3 loop spans 13 amino acids. Germline loops: CDR1 SEHNR, CDR2 FQNEAQ (reference sequence). The DNA of the CDR3 is TGTGCCAGTGGGACTAGCGATCAAGAGACCCAGTACTTC. Translation gives CASGTSDQETQYF.